Given below is one TCR beta chain in context. Its target is unknown. Chemo-refractory metastatic non-small-cell lung cancer patients were treated with focal radiation plus CTLA-4 blockade with ipilimumab. Sequencing was performed with immunoSEQ multiplex PCR; in TCRdb, only in-frame clones are kept and a portion is missing. The data hold about 120,000 clones, with over 80% observed a single time. The sample originates from a study of radiotherapy plus CTLA-4 blockade in lung cancer. The overall study: Objective responses emerged in 15% to 20% of patients, and over 30% attained disease control.

This CDR3 region has 13 residues. Unmatched junction bases numbered 1, after V lost 4 bases and J lost 7 bases. The germline V gene encodes CDR1 SEHNR and CDR2 FQNEAQ (reference sequence). Study outcomes and limitations: Once radiotherapy plus ipilimumab had been given, TCR clones derived from tumor expanded in blood. According to reports, early shifts in blood T cell clones, alongside interferon-beta, forecast response most accurately.

The sequencing used peripheral blood, collected from a patient treated with radiotherapy plus ipilimumab. V gene TRBV7-9 combines with J gene TRBJ2-7; 13 positions agree with TRBD2. This clonotype was obtained from a human donor with non-small cell lung cancer that progressed on radiotherapy plus ipilimumab. CDR3 residues: CASSSLAGGEQYF. The CDR3 DNA is TGTGCCAGCAGCTCACTAGCGGGAGGGGAGCAGTACTTC.